The source of this T cell receptor (beta chain) is a study of blood T cells in healthy people across ages. Each sample provided at least 5.5 micrograms of extracted total RNA. With regard to this clonotype: This likely comes from a read error, as the CDR3 has no conserved phenylalanine or tryptophan at its end.

Through a sample-barcoded 5' primer and a J-beta primer mix, a second PCR was run for roughly 7 to 11 cycles. Each cDNA was tagged by a template-switch adaptor containing 12 random nucleotides. TCRdb reanalysed the 5' RACE reads using MiXCR and keeps one entry per CDR3 protein. The table includes 700,000 to 950,000 distinct CDR3 sequences, around 46% detected once. Germline-derived CDR1 and CDR2 are MNHNS and SASEGT. The CDR3 has 18 amino acids. This chain joins TRBV6-1 and TRBJ2-1, with 10 bases aligning to TRBD2. The specimen was blood. This receptor was obtained from a woman aged 55 to 70 in good health. The CDR3 DNA sequence: TGTGCCAGTTCCCTAATAGCTAGCGGGAGCCGCTCCTACAGTGAGCAGTTCTTA. Encoded protein: CASSLIASGSRSYSEQFL.